A single sample gave rise to the 9 T cell receptor beta chains below, sequenced in a study of OX40 agonist ivuxolimab in advanced cancers. Data came from immunoSEQ multiplex PCR; TCRdb stores just in-frame clones and leaves some out. Altogether some 55,000 clones are present, approximately 89% being singletons, with the ten largest covering roughly 12%. Sequenced material: CD4+ or CD8+ T cells sorted from blood, taken in a trial of the OX40 agonist ivuxolimab. The receptors come from an adult with an advanced solid tumor such as melanoma, head and neck, liver or kidney cancer.

Written as DNA, the CDR3 is TGTGCCAGCAGCTACGGACTAGCGGGAGGAGAGCAGTTCTTC. Translated: CASSYGLAGGEQFF. The V and J genes are TRBV5-6 and TRBJ2-1; TRBD2 matches at 14 bases. Germline lookup yields CDR1 SGHDT and CDR2 YYEEEE. With 3 bases clipped from V and 10 bases from J, the junction kept 3 bases outside the gene matches. The CDR3 spans 14 residues.

The V and J genes are TRBV28 and TRBJ2-7, with D possibly TRBD1 on 6 matching bases. Germline CDR1 reads MDHEN; CDR2 reads SYDVKM. V lost 6 bases and J lost 1, with 10 bases in between. There are 13 residues in the CDR3. CDR3 in amino acids: CASSLQGSYEQYF. In DNA, the CDR3 is TGTGCCAGCAGCCTCCAGGGGTCCTACGAGCAGTACTTC.

The chain employs TRBV5-1 and TRBJ2-7; the match to TRBD1 covers 7 bases. V trimming: 4 bases; J trimming: 0 bases; junction bases outside the gene matches: 7. The germline gives CDR1 SGHRS, CDR2 YFSETQ. The CDR3 contains 15 residues. The CDR3 sequence is CASSKIDRASYEQYF. The CDR3 DNA reads TGCGCCAGCAGCAAAATAGACAGGGCCTCCTACGAGCAGTACTTC.

CDR3 nucleotides: TGTGCCAGCGGGACAGGGGAGGTAAATGAGCAGTTCTTC. This sequence encodes CASGTGEVNEQFF. The rearrangement links TRBV6-5 to TRBJ2-1, with TRBD1 matching over 10 bases. With V trimmed by 8 bases and J by 7 bases, 5 bases remained unmatched. Germline CDR1 is MNHEY and CDR2 is SVGAGI. This CDR3 has 13 amino acids.

The chain couples TRBV28 to TRBJ1-1, with D tentatively TRBD1 (5 bases). Per the germline V gene, CDR1 is MDHEN and CDR2 is SYDVKM. The CDR3 has 14 residues. The V end lost 6 bases, the J end lost 4 bases, and 15 bases lay between the germline ends. CDR3 sequence (DNA): TGTGCCAGCAGGCCGTGGGGGGGAAGCACTGAAGCTTTCTTT. Translation: CASRPWGGSTEAFF.

The chain couples TRBV28 to TRBJ1-2, with TRBD1 matching over 8 bases. CDR1 is MDHEN and CDR2 is SYDVKM in the germline V gene. This CDR3 has 13 amino acids. Germline trimming cut 5 bases from V and 8 bases from J; bases unmatched to any gene: 7. Here the CDR3 reads CASSLTGGEGYTF. The CDR3, as DNA: TGTGCCAGCAGTCTTACAGGGGGGGAAGGCTACACCTTC.

This clone was recorded only once. The V call is TRBV2, the J call TRBJ2-7, with D tentatively TRBD2 (5 bases). Germline CDR1 is SNHLY and CDR2 is FYNNEI. Deletions cut 8 bases from V and 6 bases from J, with 17 bases between. The CDR3 is made up of 13 amino acids. The CDR3 bases are TGTGCCAGCGCGGGCCTACCTAAGGCCGAGCAGTACTTC. Translating it yields CASAGLPKAEQYF.

This clone was seen a single time. This chain connects TRBV2 to TRBJ2-1; D is perhaps TRBD1 (6 bases). The germline V gene encodes CDR1 SNHLY and CDR2 FYNNEI. This CDR3 has 11 residues. V lost 7 bases and J lost 9, with 10 bases in between. CDR3 residues: CASNSRGEQFF. The CDR3 DNA follows: TGTGCCAGCAACTCCAGGGGTGAGCAGTTCTTC.

DNA for the CDR3: TGTGCCAGCAGCTTAGTCGGGGGGGCGGGGGGGCGGGGAGAGCAGTTCTTC. Its protein is CASSLVGGAGGRGEQFF. The chain has TRBV7-2 and TRBJ2-1; 9 positions agree with TRBD2. Germline V gene lookup returns CDR1 SGHTA and CDR2 FQGNSA. The V segment lost 1 base and the J segment 10 bases; nucleotides outside the gene matches: 14. The CDR3 is made up of 17 amino acids. Full variable domain (remainder filled in from reference TRBV7-2 and TRBJ2-1): GAGVSQSPSNKVTEKGKDVELRCDPISGHTALYWYRQSLGQGLEFLIYFQGNSAPDKSGLPSDRFSAERTGGSVSTLTIQRTQQEDSAVYLCASSLVGGAGGRGEQFFGPGTRLTVL.